These T cell receptor beta chains were read from a single sample in a study of graft-versus-host responses after intestinal transplantation. The table came from immunoSEQ multiplex PCR; TCRdb's copy has only in-frame clones and leaves some out. The profile shows about 100,000 clones, roughly 87% of them singletons. Their antigens are not known. The input for sequencing was unstimulated CD4+ T cells sorted from spleen or lymph node cells, taken before transplant. All receptors come from a human donor who was the organ donor for an intestinal transplant. Each CDR3 is given without its conserved first and last residue. D genes are given only for firm matches.

>TRBJ2-2|TRBD1|TRBV27
ASSTYRGGTGELF
>TRBJ2-7|NA|TRBV6-5
ASSYGLAGKYEQY
>TRBJ1-1|NA|TRBV20-1
SAKRTTEAF
>TRBJ1-6|NA|TRBV7-3
ASSLTGSYNSPLH
>TRBJ2-1|TRBD2|TRBV4-2
ASSQESIGGSYNEQF
>TRBJ1-6|NA|TRBV5-1
ASSTYPSYNSPLH
>TRBJ1-6|NA|TRBV2
ASGTTGGNSPLH
>TRBJ1-6|NA|TRBV18
ASSTNNRGISSPLH
>TRBJ2-4|NA|TRBV13
ASSPTMEGLQY
>TRBJ2-7|NA|TRBV18
ASSPRPENEQY
>TRBJ1-6|NA|TRBV9
ASSVSDRGNSPLH
>TRBJ2-7|NA|TRBV28
ASSTIYEQY
>TRBJ2-5|NA|TRBV5-4
ASSFGGSRETQY
>TRBJ2-2|TRBD2|TRBV5-1
ASSGSGLALNTGELF
>TRBJ1-1|NA|TRBV28
ASRRGGYTEAF
>TRBJ2-3|NA|TRBV6-5
ASRSTDTQY
>TRBJ1-6|TRBD1|TRBV5-1
ASSLGDSSYNSPLH
>TRBJ1-1|NA|TRBV4-1
ASRPLLGLRNTEAF
>TRBJ1-5|NA|TRBV7-8
ASSPGPPFGVNQPQH
>TRBJ1-4|NA|TRBV28
ASGLRDGNEKLF